These 8 T cell receptor beta chains originate from one sample sequenced in a study of blood T cell repertoires in COVID-19. The table came from immunoSEQ multiplex PCR; TCRdb's copy has only in-frame clones and leaves some out. The data contain approximately 53,000 clones, around 90% of them singletons. Sequencing was performed on peripheral blood. These receptors came from a human donor in a cohort sampled during active COVID-19.

By frequency in the sample, this clone is medium-sized (0.01 to 0.1%). Additional DNA sequences in this sample encode the identical CDR3. The rearrangement joins TRBV19 to TRBJ2-2, with D perhaps TRBD1 (5 bases). The CDR3 sequence is 15 residues long. Germline CDR1 is LNHDA and CDR2 is SQIVND (reference sequence). V gave up 3 bases and J gave up 0 bases, with 8 bases separating them. The CDR3: CASSIVRANTGELFF. The DNA for the CDR3 is TGTGCCAGTAGTATTGTCAGGGCGAACACCGGGGAGCTGTTTTTT.

The CDR3 coding sequence is TGTGCCAGCAGCACTCAGGGGGGCACTGAAGCTTTCTTT. Amino acids: CASSTQGGTEAFF. This chain joins TRBV6-6 and TRBJ1-1; 7 positions match TRBD1. Germline CDR1 reads MNHNY; CDR2 reads SVGAGI (reference sequence). The CDR3 extends over 13 amino acids. J was trimmed by 4 bases and V by 6 bases; bases with no gene match: 5.

This CDR3 is CASSWGGNYGYTF. CDR3 nucleotide sequence: TGTGCCAGCAGTTGGGGGGGTAACTATGGCTACACCTTC. The chain uses TRBV12-3 or TRBV12-4 and TRBJ1-2; perhaps TRBD1 as D (5 bases). The V and J ends lost 4 bases and 1 base respectively, with 7 bases between them. The CDR3 contains 13 residues.

The chain carries TRBV6-5 and TRBJ1-2, with 7 bases aligning to TRBD1. This CDR3 has 15 amino acids. CDR1 is MNHEY, CDR2 SVGAGI, per germline. Trimming removed 6 bases from V and 3 bases from J; junction bases left unmatched: 10. The CDR3 sequence: CASSPPDRRHYGYTF. As DNA, the CDR3 is TGTGCCAGCAGCCCACCGGACAGGAGACACTATGGCTACACCTTC.

The sample holds one count of this clone. The chain has TRBV4-3 and TRBJ2-5; TRBD2 matches 7 bases. The CDR3 sequence is 16 residues long. The germline CDR1 and CDR2 sequences are LGHNA and YSLEER. Trimming at V came to 0 bases and at J to 5 bases, leaving 9 bases not matched to a gene. CDR3 protein: CASSQDRLGGRETQYF. CDR3 DNA sequence: TGCGCCAGCAGCCAAGATAGGTTGGGGGGGAGGGAGACCCAGTACTTC.

The chain has TRBV11-2 and TRBJ1-1, with D perhaps matching TRBD1 (6 bases). V was pared by 6 bases and J by 4 bases, with 12 bases between. This CDR3 comprises 13 residues. CDR1 SGHAT and CDR2 FQNNGV come from the germline V gene. CDR3 sequence reads: CASRRGGGTEAFF. The CDR3 DNA is TGTGCCAGCAGACGGGGGGGCGGCACTGAAGCTTTCTTT.

This chain links TRBV7-9 with TRBJ1-1, with D perhaps matching TRBD1 (6 bases). Trimming removed 2 bases from V and 4 bases from J, with 8 bases in between. There are 13 residues in the CDR3. Germline CDR1 SEHNR, CDR2 FQNEAQ (reference sequence). The CDR3: CASSLQGFTEAFF. The CDR3 DNA is TGTGCCAGCAGCTTACAGGGGTTCACTGAAGCTTTCTTT.

The chain combines TRBV7-9 with TRBJ2-7; D is possibly TRBD1 (5 bases). V was shortened by 3 bases and J by 1 base, with 7 bases between the two germline ends. Germline V gene data show CDR1 as SEHNR and CDR2 as FQNEAQ (reference sequence). This CDR3 is built from 13 residues. The CDR3 here is CASSFPGSYEQYF. The CDR3 nucleotides are TGTGCCAGCAGCTTTCCAGGGTCCTACGAGCAGTACTTC.